Described below is a single TCR beta chain sequence and its context. The antigen it recognizes is unknown. At one boundary the junction diverges from the germline segment, which might be a read error. This sample is drawn from a study of shared clonotypes between healthy human individuals (dated by TCRdb to 2018 to 2020). Study-wide context: The cohort comprised a couple of women and a few men aged 18 to 49 years. For each donor, CD4 naive and CD4 memory were each given three plates, CD8 naive was given two plates, and CD8 memory was given one plate. To estimate repertoire size and how much clonotype sharing occurs between individuals, the study deeply sequenced the blood TCR repertoires of several healthy adults. Different laboratories and diverse techniques were used to prepare libraries and sequence TCR repertoires, to increase sequencing depth and limit assay-specific biases. Per donor, leukapheresis produced somewhere between about 0.8 and 9 billion PBMCs. On the study overall, not on this receptor specifically: Incomplete sequencing was indicated by rarefaction of sorted-subset datasets, despite the large sequencing depth. Sampling was restricted to blood, and TCR repertoires in tissue are likely to differ from TCR repertoires in blood. Estimated clonotype richness was generally larger for naive than for memory subsets. Pairwise subsampling led to the expectation that sequencing depth would affect the degree of clonotype sharing among donors. Sharing across a few donors was observed for around 5% of naive CD4, about 3.2% of naive CD8, 2% to 2.5% of memory CD4, and around 0.4% of memory CD8 clonotypes. Compared with non-shared clonotypes, clonotypes shared by all four sorted-subset donors had higher generation probabilities. The genetic and exposure-history diversity represented was limited by the small number of donors.

Donors were healthy HIV-negative adults with no recently reported acute infections or vaccinations. All donors were Caucasian adults living in Nashville, Tennessee, USA. CD4+ T cells were enriched by magnetic negative selection, after which naive cells were positively selected on CD45RA and the negative fraction was taken as the memory subset. Blood was collected by leukapheresis, and PBMCs were isolated by Ficoll-Histopaque density gradient centrifugation and then cryopreserved in liquid nitrogen vapor phase. Purity and quantity of every magnetically sorted T cell population were checked by analytical flow cytometry. Genomic DNA was isolated from each sorted fraction and quantified by UV absorbance on a Nanodrop 2000c. The CDR3 starts with the cysteine, ends with the phenylalanine, and has 17 residues. The kept DNA is CDR3 alone, 51 bases in frame from the first base. For CDR1 and CDR2, the germline V gene lists LGHNA and YSLEER.

Using the deep immunoSEQ assay, multiplex PCR amplified TCR CDR3 regions from genomic DNA. Extracted genomic DNA from each cell subset was distributed evenly across all wells of several immunoSEQ 96-well plates, and each plate was treated as a replicate. For sorted subsets, about 200 ng genomic DNA, equal to 30,000 or so T cell genomes, was loaded into each replicate PCR. Purified libraries were measured with a Qubit 3.0 fluorometer, size-checked on a Bioanalyzer 2100, and measured again with the KAPA Library Quantification kit. Every immunoSEQ 96-well plate was sequenced on a separate single-read 150-cycle Illumina NextSeq 550 flow cell. The authors processed their data as follows. Because the immunoSEQ output held only junctional sequences and lacked quality scores, the filtering could not match the filtering applied to full-length reads. To assign V/J genes and CDR3, sequences were annotated using PyIR, a Python wrapper for IgBLAST v1.9, with IMGT germline references. Reads with weak V/J assignments (E-value above 1e-6), missing CDR3, stop codons, out-of-frame junctions, or ambiguous translated residues were removed. V3J clonotypes were defined as sequences sharing an identical inferred V gene, J gene, and CDR3 amino acid sequence. The percentage overlap between two repertoires was calculated by dividing the number of shared unique clonotypes by the size of the smaller repertoire. Three approaches were used to assess repertoire richness: RTK rarefaction, the Chao1 estimator, and Recon v2.1 estimates of unobserved clonotypes. For all TCRbeta clonotypes obtained by the gDNA method from a handful of donors, generation probabilities were computed with OLGA. This is the immuneACCESS table as TCRdb keeps it, with only in-frame sequences that have V and J called. A part of the clones is gone; compared with another copy, unresolved V genes explain less than half, and the rest is unexplained. V, J and clone size are those of that table, while D and trimming were read from the DNA. This sample holds more than 2,000,000 clones; 85% to 95% were observed only once. The ten largest clones capture 0.14% of the sample.

Rearrangement joined TRBV4-3 to TRBJ2-2; 13 nucleotides in the junction match TRBD2. The source material was naive CD4+ T cells sorted from blood. Interpreted using the paper, the cell subset or site label stands for: CD45RA+ positively selected. The sequence derives from a man in his late teens or twenties in good health. In nucleotides, the sequence is TGCGCCAGCAGCGAAGAAGAGGGACTAGCGGGGACCGGGGAGCTGTTTTTT. This gives the protein CASSEEEGLAGTGELFF.